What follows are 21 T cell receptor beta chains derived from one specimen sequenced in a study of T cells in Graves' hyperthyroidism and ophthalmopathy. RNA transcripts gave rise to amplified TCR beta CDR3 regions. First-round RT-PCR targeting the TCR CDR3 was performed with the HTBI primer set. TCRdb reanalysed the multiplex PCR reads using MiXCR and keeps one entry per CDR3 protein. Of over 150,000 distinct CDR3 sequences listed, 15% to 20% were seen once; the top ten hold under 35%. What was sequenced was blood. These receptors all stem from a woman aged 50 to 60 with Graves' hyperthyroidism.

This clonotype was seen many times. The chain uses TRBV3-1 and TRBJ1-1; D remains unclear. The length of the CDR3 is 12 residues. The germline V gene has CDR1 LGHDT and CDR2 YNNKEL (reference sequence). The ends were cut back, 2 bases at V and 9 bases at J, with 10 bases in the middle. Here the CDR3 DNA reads TGTGCCAGCAGCCAATTGCAGAGCCAAGCTTTCTTT. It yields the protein CASSQLQSQAFF. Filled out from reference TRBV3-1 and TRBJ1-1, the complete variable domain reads DTAVSQTPKYLVTQMGNDKSIKCEQNLGHDTMYWYKQDSKKFLKIMFSYNNKELIINETVPNRFSPKSPDKAHLNLHINSLELGDSAVYFCASSQLQSQAFFGQGTRLTVV.

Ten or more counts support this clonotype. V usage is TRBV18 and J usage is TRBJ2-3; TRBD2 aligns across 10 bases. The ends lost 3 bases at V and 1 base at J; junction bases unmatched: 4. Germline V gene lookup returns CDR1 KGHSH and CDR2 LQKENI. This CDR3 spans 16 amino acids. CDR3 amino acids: CASSPLGLAGTDTQYF. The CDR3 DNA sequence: TGTGCCAGCTCACCCCTCGGACTAGCGGGCACAGATACGCAGTATTTT.

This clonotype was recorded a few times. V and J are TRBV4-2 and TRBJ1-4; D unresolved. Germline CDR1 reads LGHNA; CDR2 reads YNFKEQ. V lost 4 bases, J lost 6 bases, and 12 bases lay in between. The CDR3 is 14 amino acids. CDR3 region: CASSPLQRYEKLFF. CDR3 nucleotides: TGTGCCAGCAGCCCACTCCAACGGTATGAAAAACTGTTTTTT.

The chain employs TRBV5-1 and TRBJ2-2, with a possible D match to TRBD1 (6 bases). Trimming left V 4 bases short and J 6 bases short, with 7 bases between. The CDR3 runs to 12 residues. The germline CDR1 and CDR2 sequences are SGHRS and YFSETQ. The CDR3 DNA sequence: TGCGCCAGCAGCCCAGGGGCCGGGGAGCTGTTTTTT. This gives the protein CASSPGAGELFF.

CDR3 sequence reads: CASSRPGRDNEQFF. DNA for the CDR3: TGCGCCAGCAGCCGCCCGGGCCGGGACAATGAGCAGTTCTTC. This rearrangement joins TRBV4-1 to TRBJ2-1; D not certain. This CDR3 comprises 14 residues. Germline V gives CDR1 MGHRA, CDR2 YSYEKL. V lost 4 bases and J 5 bases, leaving 12 bases between the germline ends.

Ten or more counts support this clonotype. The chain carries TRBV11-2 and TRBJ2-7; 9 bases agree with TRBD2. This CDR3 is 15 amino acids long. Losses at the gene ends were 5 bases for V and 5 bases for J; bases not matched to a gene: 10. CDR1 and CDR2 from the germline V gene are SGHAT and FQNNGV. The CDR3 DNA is TGTGCCAGCAGCCTGACTAGCGGTCGGTTGAACGAGCAGTACTTC. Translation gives CASSLTSGRLNEQYF.

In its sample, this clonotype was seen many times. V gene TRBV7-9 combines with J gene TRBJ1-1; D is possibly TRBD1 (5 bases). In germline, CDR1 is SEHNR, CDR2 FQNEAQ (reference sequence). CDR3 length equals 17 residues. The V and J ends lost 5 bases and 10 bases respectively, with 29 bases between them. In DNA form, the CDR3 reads TGTGCCAGCAGCCCACCTCCGGCAGGGAGGATCGCAAGATCAGCTTTCTTT. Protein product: CASSPPPAGRIARSAFF. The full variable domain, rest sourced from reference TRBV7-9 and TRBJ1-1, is DTGVSQNPRHKITKRGQNVTFRCDPISEHNRLYWYRQTLGQGPEFLTYFQNEAQLEKSRLLSDRFSAERPKGSFSTLEIQRTEQGDSAMYLCASSPPPAGRIARSAFFGQGTRLTVV.

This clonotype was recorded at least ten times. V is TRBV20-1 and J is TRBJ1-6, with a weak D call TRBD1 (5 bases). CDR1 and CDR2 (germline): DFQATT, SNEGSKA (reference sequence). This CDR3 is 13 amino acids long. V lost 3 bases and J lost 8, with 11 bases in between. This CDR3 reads CSARGHGDSPLHF. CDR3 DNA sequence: TGCAGTGCTAGGGGGCATGGGGATTCACCCCTCCACTTT.

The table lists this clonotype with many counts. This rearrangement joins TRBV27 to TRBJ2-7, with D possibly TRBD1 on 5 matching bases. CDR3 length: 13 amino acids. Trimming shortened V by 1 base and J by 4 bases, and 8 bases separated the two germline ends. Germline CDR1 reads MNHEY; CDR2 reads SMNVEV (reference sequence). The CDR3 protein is CASSLWAGYEQYF. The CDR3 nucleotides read TGTGCCAGCAGTTTATGGGCAGGGTACGAGCAGTACTTC.

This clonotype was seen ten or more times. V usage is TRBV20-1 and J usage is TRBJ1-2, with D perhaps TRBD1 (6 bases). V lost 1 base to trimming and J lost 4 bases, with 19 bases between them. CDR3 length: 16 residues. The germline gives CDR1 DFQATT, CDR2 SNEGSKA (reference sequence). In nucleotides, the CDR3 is TGCAGTGCTAGAGGCCAAGGGGGGCTCGGCATCTATGGCTACACCTTC. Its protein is CSARGQGGLGIYGYTF.

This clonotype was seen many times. The CDR3 DNA follows: TGTGCCAGCAGCCAATGGCGGGGGGAGACCCAGTACTTC. This codes for CASSQWRGETQYF. The chain is built from TRBV14 and TRBJ2-5, with 7 positions matching TRBD2. Trimming removed 2 bases from V and 5 bases from J; junction bases left unmatched: 2. The germline V gene has CDR1 SGHDN and CDR2 FVKESK. The CDR3 has 13 amino acids.

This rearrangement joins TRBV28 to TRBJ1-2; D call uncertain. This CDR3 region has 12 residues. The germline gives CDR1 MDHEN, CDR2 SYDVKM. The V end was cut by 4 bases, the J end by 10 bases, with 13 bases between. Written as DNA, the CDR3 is TGTGCCAGCAGTTCCCCTCAGCTCAACTACACCTTC. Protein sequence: CASSSPQLNYTF.

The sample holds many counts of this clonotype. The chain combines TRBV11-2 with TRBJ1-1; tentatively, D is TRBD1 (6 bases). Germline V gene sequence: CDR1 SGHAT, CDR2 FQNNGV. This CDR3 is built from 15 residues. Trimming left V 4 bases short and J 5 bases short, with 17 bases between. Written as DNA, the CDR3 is TGTGCCAGCAGCTCAGGGGAAGGGTTGAGTACTGAAGCTTTCTTT. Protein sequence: CASSSGEGLSTEAFF. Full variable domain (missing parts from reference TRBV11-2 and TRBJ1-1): EAGVAQSPRYKIIEKRQSVAFWCNPISGHATLYWYQQILGQGPKLLIQFQNNGVVDDSQLPKDRFSAERLKGVDSTLKIQPAKLEDSAVYLCASSSGEGLSTEAFFGQGTRLTVV.

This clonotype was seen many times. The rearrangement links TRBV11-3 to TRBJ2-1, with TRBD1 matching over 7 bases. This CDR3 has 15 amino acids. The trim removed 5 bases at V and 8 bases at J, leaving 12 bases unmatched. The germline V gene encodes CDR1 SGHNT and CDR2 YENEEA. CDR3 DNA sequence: TGTGCCAGCAGCGATAGACAGGGTGGAGGCGATGAGCAGTTCTTC. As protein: CASSDRQGGGDEQFF.

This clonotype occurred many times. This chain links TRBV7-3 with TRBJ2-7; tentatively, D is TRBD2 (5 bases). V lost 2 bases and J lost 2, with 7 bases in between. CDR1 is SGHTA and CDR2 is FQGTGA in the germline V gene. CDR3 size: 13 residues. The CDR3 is CASSLGETYEQYF. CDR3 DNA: TGTGCCAGCAGCTTAGGGGAGACCTACGAGCAGTACTTC.

The CDR3 sequence is CASSPPVTLSQGPYSNQPQHF. CDR3 sequence (DNA): TGTGCCAGCAGTCCTCCCGTGACCTTATCACAGGGGCCTTATAGCAATCAGCCCCAGCATTTT. This chain joins TRBV6-1 and TRBJ1-5; TRBD1 agrees at 7 bases. V was clipped by 5 bases and J by 0 bases; unmatched bases: 22. Germline-derived CDR1 and CDR2 are MNHNS and SASEGT. The CDR3 totals 21 residues.

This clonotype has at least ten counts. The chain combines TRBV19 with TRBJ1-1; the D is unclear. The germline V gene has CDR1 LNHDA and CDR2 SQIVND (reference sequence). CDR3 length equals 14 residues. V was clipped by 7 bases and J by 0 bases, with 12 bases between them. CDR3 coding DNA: TGTGCCAGTACCATGACCGGAATGAACACTGAAGCTTTCTTT. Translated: CASTMTGMNTEAFF.

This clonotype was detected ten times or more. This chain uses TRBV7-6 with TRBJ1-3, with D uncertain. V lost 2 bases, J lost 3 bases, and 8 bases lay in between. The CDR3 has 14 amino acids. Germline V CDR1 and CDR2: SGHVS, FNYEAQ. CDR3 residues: CASSLQTNGNTIYF. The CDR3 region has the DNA TGTGCCAGCAGCTTACAGACAAATGGAAACACCATATATTTT. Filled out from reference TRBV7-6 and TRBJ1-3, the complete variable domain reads GAGVSQSPRYKVTKRGQDVALRCDPISGHVSLYWYRQALGQGPEFLTYFNYEAQQDKSGLPNDRFSAERPEGSISTLTIQRTEQRDSAMYRCASSLQTNGNTIYFGEGSWLTVV.

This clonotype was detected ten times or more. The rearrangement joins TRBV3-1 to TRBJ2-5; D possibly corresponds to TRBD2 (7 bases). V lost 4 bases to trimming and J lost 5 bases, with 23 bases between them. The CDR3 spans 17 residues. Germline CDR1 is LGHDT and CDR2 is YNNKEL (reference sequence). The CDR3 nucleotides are TGTGCCAGCAGCCGGGGAGTCTGGGGGGGGGCCTCGGAGACCCAGTACTTC. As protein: CASSRGVWGGASETQYF.

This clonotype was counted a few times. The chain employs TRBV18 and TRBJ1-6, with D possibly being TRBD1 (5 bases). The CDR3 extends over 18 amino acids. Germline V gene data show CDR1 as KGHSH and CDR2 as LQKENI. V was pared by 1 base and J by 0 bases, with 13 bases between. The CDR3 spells CASSPRSAGVSYNSPLHF. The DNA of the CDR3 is TGTGCCAGCTCACCACGCAGCGCGGGGGTCTCCTATAATTCACCCCTCCACTTT.

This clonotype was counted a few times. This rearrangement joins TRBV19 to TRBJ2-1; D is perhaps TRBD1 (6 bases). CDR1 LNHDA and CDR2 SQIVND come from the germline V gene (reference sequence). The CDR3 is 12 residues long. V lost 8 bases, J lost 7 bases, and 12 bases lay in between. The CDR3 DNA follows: TGTGCCAGTCTGGGACAAGGTAATGAGCAGTTCTTC. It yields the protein CASLGQGNEQFF.